This TCR beta chain comes out of a study of T cells in women clearing cervical HPV infection. Study-wide background: Case blood was drawn when the lesion was first found; control blood after infection became undetectable.

Here immunoSEQ multiplex PCR was the method, and the copy in TCRdb shows in-frame clones only, minus some. Its listing shows about 21,000 clones. As concerns this clone: The DNA ends 3 residues before the CDR3 does, and the rest of the CDR3 is filled in from the germline J gene.

The CDR3 runs 14 residues. Trimming cost V 6 bases and J 6 bases; bases outside gene matches: 8. The germline V gene encodes CDR1 ENHRY and CDR2 SYGVKD. Prevalent HPV16 infections were excluded; only incident single HPV16 infections included. The clonotype originates from a woman aged 18 to 75 with a cervical HPV16 infection that either progressed to CIN3+ or cleared (not recorded which). The sequenced material came from blood buffy coat. The chain has TRBV10-3 and TRBJ2-7; 10 bases are shared with TRBD2. The CDR3 here is CAISGLAAAGEQYF. CDR3 DNA, as far as it was read: TGTGCCATCAGCGGACTAGCGGCAGCGGGCGAG.